This TCR beta chain was captured by sequencing in a study of CD8+CD57+ T cells in acquired aplastic anemia. The use of genomic DNA as template underpinned the TCR beta VDJ and CDR3 profiling. TCRdb ran MiXCR on the reads and lists one entry per CDR3 protein. The sample lists roughly 190,000 distinct CDR3 sequences; around 50% were seen once. The TCR comes from a human donor in good health, serving as a control. Input material: sorted CD4+, CD8+, or CD8+CD57+ T cells (not recorded which) from PBMCs.

The CDR3 reads CASSALAGSTSTDTQYF. CDR3 nucleotides: TGTGCCAGCAGTGCCCTAGCGGGGAGCACGAGCACAGATACGCAGTATTTT. J is TRBJ2-3 and V is TRBV2, with TRBD2 matching 9 bases. This CDR3 contains 17 residues. Germline CDR1 SNHLY, CDR2 FYNNEI. V shed 4 bases, J shed 0 bases, and the junction held 8 bases outside the gene matches. Full variable domain (rest looked up from reference TRBV2 and TRBJ2-3): EPEVTQTPSHQVTQMGQEVILRCVPISNHLYFYWYRQILGQKVEFLVSFYNNEISEKSEIFDDQFSVERPDGSNFTLKIRSTKLEDSAMYFCASSALAGSTSTDTQYFGPGTRLTVL.